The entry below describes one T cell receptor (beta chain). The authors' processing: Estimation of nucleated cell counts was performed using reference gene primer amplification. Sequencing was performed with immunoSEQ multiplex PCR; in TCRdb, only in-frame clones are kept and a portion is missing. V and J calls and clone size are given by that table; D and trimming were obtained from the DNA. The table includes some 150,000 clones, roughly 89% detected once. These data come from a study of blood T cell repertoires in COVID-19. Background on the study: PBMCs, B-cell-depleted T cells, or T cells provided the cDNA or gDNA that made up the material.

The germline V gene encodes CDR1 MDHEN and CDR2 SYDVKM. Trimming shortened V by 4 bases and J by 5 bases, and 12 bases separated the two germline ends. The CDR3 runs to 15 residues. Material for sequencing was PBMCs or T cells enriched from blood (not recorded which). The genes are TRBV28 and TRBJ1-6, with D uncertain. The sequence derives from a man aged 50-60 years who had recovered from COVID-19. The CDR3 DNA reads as TGTGCCAGCAGTTGGAGAGGCGGCAATAATTCACCCCTCCACTTT. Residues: CASSWRGGNNSPLHF. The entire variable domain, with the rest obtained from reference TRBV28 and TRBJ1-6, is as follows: DVKVTQSSRYLVKRTGEKVFLECVQDMDHENMFWYRQDPGLGLRLIYFSYDVKMKEKGDIPEGYSVSREKKERFSLILESASTNQTSMYLCASSWRGGNNSPLHFGNGTRLTVT.